This TCR beta chain was observed in a study of cytomegalovirus exposure and HLA in healthy donors. In the study overall: A prior study identified 120 million or so unique TCR beta sequences from about 180 million T cells. Study observations and caveats: Earlier analysis looked at TCR beta V segments, and most were productive about 90% or about 30% of the time. CMV serostatus stood as the only immune exposure information on hand.

Note on this clone: The antigen remains unidentified.

13 Jbeta primers and 60 Vbeta primers were used for the PCR. Here immunoSEQ multiplex PCR was the method, and the copy in TCRdb shows in-frame clones only, minus some. Of 150,000 to 200,000 clones in the sample, over 70% are singletons; the top ten hold 2% to 2.5%. Between the trimmed V and J ends, which lost 3 bases and 7 bases, there was a span of 12 bases. The CDR3 spans 14 residues. Per germline, CDR1 KGHSH and CDR2 LQKENI. The source of this sequence is a young woman in good health and CMV-seronegative. The sample was PBMCs. The rearrangement links TRBV18 to TRBJ1-4; no firm D call. The CDR3 protein is CASSPNGDGEKLFF. The CDR3 bases are TGTGCCAGCTCACCGAACGGGGATGGTGAAAAACTGTTTTTT.